Sequencing of this TCR beta chain was carried out in a study of cytomegalovirus exposure and HLA in healthy donors. Trimming removed 4 bases from V and 1 base from J; junction bases left unmatched: 5. CDR1 is MNHNS and CDR2 is SASEGT in the germline V gene. The CDR3 length is 16 residues. With 60 Vbeta and 13 Jbeta primers, the PCR was carried out. The repertoire was sequenced with immunoSEQ multiplex PCR; TCRdb's copy has only in-frame clones and lacks some. The sample yields 170,000 or so clones, over 70% seen once. In the case of this clone: The antigen is not known.

Nominal health characterized the donors when sampled, though unrecorded immune exposures were likely. Study findings and constraints: Presence/absence analyses took donor sequencing depth as roughly uniform. TCR beta V- and J-gene trimming, according to a later analysis, was linked to a missense DCLRE1C variant. Rates of TCR association differed by HLA locus in a later analysis, with DRB1 highest and HLA-C lowest.

This TCR was recovered from a man aged 30 to 45 in good health and CMV-seropositive. This chain joins TRBV6-1 and TRBJ1-5; TRBD1 aligns across 9 bases. Input material: PBMCs. CDR3 nucleotides: TGTGCCAGCAGTGCAACGGACAGGGGAAGCAATCAGCCCCAGCATTTT. Residues: CASSATDRGSNQPQHF.